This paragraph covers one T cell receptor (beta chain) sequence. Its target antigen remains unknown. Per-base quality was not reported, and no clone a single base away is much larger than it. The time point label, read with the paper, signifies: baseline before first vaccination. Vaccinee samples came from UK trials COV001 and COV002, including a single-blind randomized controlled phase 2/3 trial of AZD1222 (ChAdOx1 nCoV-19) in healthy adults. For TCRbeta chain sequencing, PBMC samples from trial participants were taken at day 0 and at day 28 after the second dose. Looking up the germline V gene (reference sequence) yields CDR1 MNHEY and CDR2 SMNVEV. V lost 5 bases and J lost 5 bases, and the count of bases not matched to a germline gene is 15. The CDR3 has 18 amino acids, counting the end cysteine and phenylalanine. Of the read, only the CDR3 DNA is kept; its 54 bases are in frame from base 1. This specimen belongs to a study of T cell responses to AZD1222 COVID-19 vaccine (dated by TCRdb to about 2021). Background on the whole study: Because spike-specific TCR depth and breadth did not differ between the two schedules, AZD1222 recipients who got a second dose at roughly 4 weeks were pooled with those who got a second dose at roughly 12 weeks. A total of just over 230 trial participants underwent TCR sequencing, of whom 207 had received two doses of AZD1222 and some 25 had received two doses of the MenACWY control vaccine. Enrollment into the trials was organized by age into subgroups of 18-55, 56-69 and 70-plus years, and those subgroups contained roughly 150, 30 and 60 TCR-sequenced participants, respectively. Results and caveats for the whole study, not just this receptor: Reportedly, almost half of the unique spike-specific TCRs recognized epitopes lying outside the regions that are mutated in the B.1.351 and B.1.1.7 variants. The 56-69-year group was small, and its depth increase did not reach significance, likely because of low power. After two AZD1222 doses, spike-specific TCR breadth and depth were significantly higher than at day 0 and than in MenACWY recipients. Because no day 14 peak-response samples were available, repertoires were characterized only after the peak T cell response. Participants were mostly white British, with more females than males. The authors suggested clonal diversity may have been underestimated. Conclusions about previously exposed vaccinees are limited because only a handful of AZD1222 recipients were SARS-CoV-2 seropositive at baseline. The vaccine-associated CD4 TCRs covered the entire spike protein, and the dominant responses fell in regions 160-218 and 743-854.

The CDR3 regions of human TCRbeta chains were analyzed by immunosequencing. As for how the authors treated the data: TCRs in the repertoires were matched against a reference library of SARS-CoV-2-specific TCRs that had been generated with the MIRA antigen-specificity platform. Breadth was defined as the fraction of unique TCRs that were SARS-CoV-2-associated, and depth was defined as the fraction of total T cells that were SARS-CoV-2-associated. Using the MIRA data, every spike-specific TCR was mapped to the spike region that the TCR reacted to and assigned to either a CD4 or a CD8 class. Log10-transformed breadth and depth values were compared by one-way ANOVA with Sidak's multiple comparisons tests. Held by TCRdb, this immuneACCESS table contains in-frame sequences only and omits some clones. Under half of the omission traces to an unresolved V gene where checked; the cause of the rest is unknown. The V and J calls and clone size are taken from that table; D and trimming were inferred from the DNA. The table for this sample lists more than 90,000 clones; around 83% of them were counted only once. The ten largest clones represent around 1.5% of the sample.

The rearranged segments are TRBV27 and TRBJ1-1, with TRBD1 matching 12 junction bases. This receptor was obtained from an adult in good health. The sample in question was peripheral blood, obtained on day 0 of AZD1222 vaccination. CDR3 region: CASSPRPPGQGARTEAFF. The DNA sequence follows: TGTGCCAGCAGTCCCCGCCCACCGGGACAGGGGGCGAGGACTGAAGCTTTCTTT.